This T cell receptor beta chain is drawn from a study of human T cells and chemical hapten exposure. The time point is: patch test 2, 6 weeks after DPC sensitization. Treatment specified: therapeutic diphenylcyclopropenone sensitization with weekly scalp DPC. V lost 8 bases to trimming and J lost 1 base, with 18 bases between them. Germline CDR1 is ENHRY and CDR2 is SYGVKD. The CDR3 is 15 residues long. TCRdb re-analysed the RACE reads in MiXCR, keeping a single row per CDR3 protein. Of around 360,000 distinct CDR3 sequences listed, about 6.3% are singletons. The sequence was collected from a woman aged 18-29 years with alopecia areata. Some clones in this sample may be carry-over from other donors' samples. The chain is built from TRBV10-3 and TRBJ2-7; the D gene is possibly TRBD2 (7 bases). Source: whole blood, taken in connection with sensitization to the hapten diphenylcyclopropenone (DPC). The CDR3 sequence is CAIGGADASSYEQYF. CDR3 nucleotide sequence: TGTGCCATCGGGGGGGCAGATGCTAGTTCCTACGAGCAGTACTTC.